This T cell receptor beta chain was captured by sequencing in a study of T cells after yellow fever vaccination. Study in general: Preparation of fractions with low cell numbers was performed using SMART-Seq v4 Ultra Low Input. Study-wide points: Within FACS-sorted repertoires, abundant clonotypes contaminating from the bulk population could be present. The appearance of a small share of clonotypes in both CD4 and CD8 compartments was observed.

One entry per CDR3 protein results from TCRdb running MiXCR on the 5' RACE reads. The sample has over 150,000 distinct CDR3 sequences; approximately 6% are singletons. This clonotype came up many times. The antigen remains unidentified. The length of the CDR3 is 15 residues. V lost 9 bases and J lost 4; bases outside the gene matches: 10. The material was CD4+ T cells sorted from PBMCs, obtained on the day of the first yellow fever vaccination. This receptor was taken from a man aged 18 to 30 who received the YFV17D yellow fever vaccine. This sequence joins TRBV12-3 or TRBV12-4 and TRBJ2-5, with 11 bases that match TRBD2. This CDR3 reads CASSGGVSLGETQYF. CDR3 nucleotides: TGTGCCAGTAGCGGGGGGGTTTCGCTCGGAGAGACCCAGTACTTC.